This T cell receptor (beta chain) emerged from a study of blood T cell repertoires in COVID-19. Across the study: COVID-19 samples from acute and convalescent phases originated in the United States, Italy and Spain. T cells, B-cell-depleted T cells, or PBMCs provided the cDNA or gDNA that served as material.

This clone was found once. The V gene lost 1 base and the J gene lost 5 bases, with 5 bases spanning the gap. Per the germline V gene, CDR1 is SNHLY and CDR2 is FYNNEI. The CDR3 runs to 12 residues. As handled by the study authors: Reference gene primer amplification gave nucleated cell count estimates. Only in-frame clones appear in the TCRdb table, and some are missing; sequencing was by immunoSEQ multiplex PCR. The DNA was the basis for D and trimming; V, J and clone size are from that table. This repertoire shows a few hundred thousand clones, about 90% found once; its top ten account for 1%. All enrollees were roughly 18 to 89 years old and from around 25 US areas.

The rearrangement joins TRBV2 to TRBJ1-2; D remains unclear. This receptor was identified in a woman in her 30s who had recovered from COVID-19. Sequencing was done on a sample of PBMCs or T cells enriched from blood (not recorded which). DNA for the CDR3: TGTGCCAGCAGTGAAGTCGTATATGGCTACACCTTC. Translation: CASSEVVYGYTF.